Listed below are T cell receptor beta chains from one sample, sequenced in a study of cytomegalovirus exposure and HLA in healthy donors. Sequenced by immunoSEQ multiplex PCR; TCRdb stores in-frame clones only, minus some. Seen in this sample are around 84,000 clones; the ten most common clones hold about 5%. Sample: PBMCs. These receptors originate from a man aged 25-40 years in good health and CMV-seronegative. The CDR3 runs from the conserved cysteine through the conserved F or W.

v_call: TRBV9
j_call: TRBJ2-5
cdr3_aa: CASSVGSVQETQYF

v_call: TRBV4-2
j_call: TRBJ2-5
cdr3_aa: CASSQDPGASGSSAGQYF

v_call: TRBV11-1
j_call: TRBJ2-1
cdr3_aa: CASSFISPRGEQFF

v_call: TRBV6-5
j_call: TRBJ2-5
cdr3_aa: CASRGWDSAATQYF

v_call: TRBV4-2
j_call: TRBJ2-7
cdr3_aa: CASSQLGARTYEQYF

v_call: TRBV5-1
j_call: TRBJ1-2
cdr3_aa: CASSLGGQAPYGYTF

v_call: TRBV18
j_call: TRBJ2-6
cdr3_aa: CASSDRNSGANVLTF

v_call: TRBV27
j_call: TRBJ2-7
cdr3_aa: CASSRAGTGVYEQYF

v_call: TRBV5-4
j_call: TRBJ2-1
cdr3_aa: CASSFREDNEQFF

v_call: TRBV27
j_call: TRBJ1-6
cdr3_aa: CASSLWARDSPLHF

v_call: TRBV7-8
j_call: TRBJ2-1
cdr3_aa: CASSLVTSGGFANEQFF

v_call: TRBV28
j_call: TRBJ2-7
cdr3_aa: CASSLLAGDTYEQYF

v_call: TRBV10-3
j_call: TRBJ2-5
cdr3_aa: CAISRLAEETQYF

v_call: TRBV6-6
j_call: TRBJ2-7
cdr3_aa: CASSYFGTGISYEQYF

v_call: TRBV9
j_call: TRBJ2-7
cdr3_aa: CASSSSGSYEQYF

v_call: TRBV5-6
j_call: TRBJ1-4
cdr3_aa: CASSLGTNEKLFF

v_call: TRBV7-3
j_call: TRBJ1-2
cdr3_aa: CASSFSAGNGYTF

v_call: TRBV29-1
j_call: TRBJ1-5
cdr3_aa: CSASPRDREKYSNQPQHF

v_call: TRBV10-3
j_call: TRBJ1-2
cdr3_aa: CAISESTGISYGYTF

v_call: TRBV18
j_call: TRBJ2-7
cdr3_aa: CASSPPARYEQYF

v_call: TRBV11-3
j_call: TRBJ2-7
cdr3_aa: CASSSGRGEAEQYF